The 11 T cell receptor beta chains presented below share a single source sample, sequenced in a study of blood T cells in healthy people across ages. Primed by a sample-barcoded 5' primer and a J-beta primer mix, a second PCR proceeded for about 6 to 11 cycles. Using its own MiXCR run on the 5' RACE reads, TCRdb lists one record per CDR3 protein. Of 1,100,000 or so distinct CDR3 sequences detected, roughly 45% appear once; the ten largest clones hold under 20%. Sequencing input: blood. The receptors stem from an older woman in good health.

This chain uses TRBV13 with TRBJ1-1, with 8 bases aligning to TRBD1. Germline CDR1 and CDR2: PRHDT and FYEKMQ (reference sequence). Trimming took 4 bases from V and 8 from J; bases not matched to a gene: 9. The CDR3 is 14 amino acids. The CDR3 loop reads CASSWTGRQPEAFF. In DNA form, the CDR3 reads TGTGCCAGCAGCTGGACAGGGAGACAACCCGAAGCTTTCTTT.

The chain couples TRBV7-9 to TRBJ2-1, with 16 positions matching TRBD2. This CDR3 has 17 amino acids. The V gene's germline CDR1 is SEHNR and CDR2 FQNEAQ (reference sequence). V shed 5 bases and J 4 bases; nucleotides not matched to a gene: 5. The DNA of the CDR3 is TGTGCCAGCAGCCACGGGACTAGCGGGAGGGATTACAATGAGCAGTTCTTC. Protein sequence: CASSHGTSGRDYNEQFF.

A word on this clonotype: Compared with germline, one end of the junction differs, possibly owing to a read error. For the CDR3, the DNA is TGCAGCGCTGAAGAGGGCACCTATGAGCAGTACTTC. It specifies CSAEEGTYEQYF. This chain uses TRBV29-1 with TRBJ2-7; D possibly corresponds to TRBD2 (5 bases). Germline values: CDR1 SQVTM, CDR2 ANQGSEA. This CDR3 has 12 residues.

This clonotype showed up just a few times. V usage is TRBV20-1 and J usage is TRBJ2-3; TRBD2 matches at 7 bases. Germline V gene data show CDR1 as DFQATT and CDR2 as SNEGSKA (reference sequence). Losses at the gene ends were 6 bases for V and 2 bases for J; bases not matched to a gene: 8. This CDR3 contains 14 residues. The CDR3 DNA reads as TGCAGTGCGCCCCTAGCGGACCTCACAGATACGCAGTATTTT. Translating gives CSAPLADLTDTQYF.

Ten or more counts support this clonotype. This sequence joins TRBV5-1 and TRBJ1-2; 8 bases agree with TRBD1. V was pared by 3 bases and J by 3 bases, with 1 base of the junction left unmatched. Germline assignment: CDR1 SGHRS and CDR2 YFSETQ. The CDR3 has 13 amino acids. This chain's CDR3 is CASSSGQDYGYTF. Written as DNA, the CDR3 is TGCGCCAGCAGCTCGGGACAGGACTATGGCTACACCTTC.

There are a few counts of this clonotype. This chain uses TRBV29-1 with TRBJ2-7; D unresolved. The CDR3 is 13 amino acids. The V gene's germline CDR1 is SQVTM and CDR2 ANQGSEA. Deletions cut 7 bases from V and 3 bases from J, with 16 bases between. The CDR3 here is CSARSTDYYEQYF. The CDR3 DNA sequence: TGCAGCGCCCGATCGACGGATTACTACGAGCAGTACTTC.

The chain employs TRBV7-3 and TRBJ1-2; 10 bases map to TRBD1. The junction had 11 bases not matched to a gene; V was cut back by 5 bases and J by 8 bases. The CDR3 has 15 residues. Germline values: CDR1 SGHTA, CDR2 FQGTGA. The CDR3 sequence: CASSPPGTGAFGYTF. CDR3 nucleotide sequence: TGTGCCAGCAGCCCCCCTGGGACAGGGGCTTTCGGCTACACCTTC.

The rearrangement links TRBV27 to TRBJ2-2, with 12 positions matching TRBD2. J was trimmed by 2 bases and V by 6 bases; bases with no gene match: 4. Germline V CDR1 and CDR2: MNHEY, SMNVEV (reference sequence). The CDR3 consists of 16 residues. The CDR3 region is CASRRTSGINTGELFF. DNA of the CDR3: TGTGCCAGCAGAAGGACTAGCGGGATTAACACCGGGGAGCTGTTTTTT.

This chain uses TRBV2 with TRBJ2-4; 10 bases are shared with TRBD1. The ends lost 2 bases at V and 13 bases at J; junction bases unmatched: 5. This CDR3 has 13 residues. Germline loops: CDR1 SNHLY, CDR2 FYNNEI. Here the CDR3 DNA reads TGTGCCAGCAGTGAAAGCGGGACAGGGGAGCAGTACTTC. Translated, it gives CASSESGTGEQYF. Full variable domain (remainder filled in from reference TRBV2 and TRBJ2-4): EPEVTQTPSHQVTQMGQEVILRCVPISNHLYFYWYRQILGQKVEFLVSFYNNEISEKSEIFDDQFSVERPDGSNFTLKIRSTKLEDSAMYFCASSESGTGEQYFGAGTRLSVL.

There are many counts of this clonotype. The J gene is TRBJ2-1, the V gene TRBV5-6, with 11 bases identical to TRBD2. Germline V CDR1 and CDR2: SGHDT, YYEEEE. The CDR3 spans 14 residues. V lost 4 bases, J lost 9 bases, and 6 bases stayed unmatched. The CDR3 coding sequence is TGTGCCAGCAGCCCAGCCCTAGCGGGAGGTGAGCAGTTCTTC. Protein product: CASSPALAGGEQFF.

This clonotype appeared a few times. The chain combines TRBV9 with TRBJ2-7; no clear D. Deletions cut 0 bases from V and 0 bases from J, with 10 bases between. Germline values: CDR1 SGDLS, CDR2 YYNGEE. The CDR3 is made up of 15 amino acids. As DNA, the CDR3 is TGTGCCAGCAGCGTAGCTCCGGCGCTCTCCTACGAGCAGTACTTC. Encoded protein: CASSVAPALSYEQYF.